The 27 T cell receptor beta chains below all came from one sample that was sequenced in a study of T cell responses to AZD1222 COVID-19 vaccine. Profiled with immunoSEQ multiplex PCR; TCRdb holds only in-frame clones, not every one. This table holds some 120,000 clones, roughly 87% found once. Sequences were derived from peripheral blood, sampled on day 0 of MenACWY control vaccination. The receptors here all came from an adult in good health.

J is TRBJ1-4 and V is TRBV14; tentatively, D is TRBD1 (5 bases). The V gene lost 4 bases and the J gene lost 6 bases, with 15 bases spanning the gap. The length of the CDR3 is 15 residues. Germline CDR1 is SGHDN and CDR2 is FVKESK. The DNA for the CDR3 is TGTGCCAGCAGCCGAACTTGGGACCGCGATGAAAAACTGTTTTTT. Translated: CASSRTWDRDEKLFF.

This chain connects TRBV6-6 to TRBJ1-3; tentatively, D is TRBD1 (5 bases). The CDR3 loop spans 13 amino acids. V dropped 9 bases and J dropped 2 bases, with 11 bases sitting between them. Germline V gives CDR1 MNHNY, CDR2 SVGAGI (reference sequence). The CDR3 DNA reads TGTGCCAGTCACAGGTCGGCTGGAAACACCATATATTTT. It specifies CASHRSAGNTIYF.

The V call is TRBV28, the J call TRBJ1-3, with D unclear. The germline V and J ends were trimmed by 1 base and 0 bases, with 7 bases remaining between them. Germline assignment: CDR1 MDHEN and CDR2 SYDVKM. The CDR3 extends over 15 amino acids. DNA for the CDR3: TGTGCCAGCAGTTTATCCCTCCTCTCTGGAAACACCATATATTTT. This translates into CASSLSLLSGNTIYF.

The chain is built from TRBV2 and TRBJ1-4; D is unresolved. Trimming stripped 2 bases from V and 6 bases from J, with 19 bases between. CDR3 length: 17 amino acids. The V gene's germline CDR1 is SNHLY and CDR2 FYNNEI. CDR3 coding DNA: TGTGCCAGCAGTGAAAGAGGGCATGAACAGTTCGATGAAAAACTGTTTTTT. This gives the protein CASSERGHEQFDEKLFF. The variable domain in full, with the rest retrieved from reference TRBV2 and TRBJ1-4, is EPEVTQTPSHQVTQMGQEVILRCVPISNHLYFYWYRQILGQKVEFLVSFYNNEISEKSEIFDDQFSVERPDGSNFTLKIRSTKLEDSAMYFCASSERGHEQFDEKLFFGSGTQLSVL.

This chain connects TRBV7-2 to TRBJ2-2, with no clear D. The CDR3 contains 15 residues. Trimming pared 4 bases from V and 5 bases from J, leaving 14 bases between. The germline CDR1 and CDR2 sequences are SGHTA and FQGNSA. The CDR3, as DNA: TGTGCCAGCAGCTCCGCCCGGATGCTGACCGGGGAGCTGTTTTTT. Its protein is CASSSARMLTGELFF. Looking up the rest from reference TRBV7-2 and TRBJ2-2 gives the full variable domain: GAGVSQSPSNKVTEKGKDVELRCDPISGHTALYWYRQSLGQGLEFLIYFQGNSAPDKSGLPSDRFSAERTGGSVSTLTIQRTQQEDSAVYLCASSSARMLTGELFFGEGSRLTVL.

This chain connects TRBV21-1 to TRBJ1-1. TRBV21-1 is shown as a pseudogene. The CDR3 loop spans 14 amino acids. Written as DNA, the CDR3 is TGTGCCAGCAGCAAAGTTGAGTTGAACACTGAAGCTTTCTTT. Amino acid sequence: CASSKVELNTEAFF.

This clone was recorded once. The chain has TRBV7-9 and TRBJ1-1, with D unclear. The germline CDR1 and CDR2 sequences are SEHNR and FQNEAQ (reference sequence). The CDR3 is 13 residues long. V dropped 5 bases and J dropped 2 bases, with 9 bases sitting between them. The CDR3 DNA follows: TGTGCCAGCAGCGGGAGTTTAAACACTGAAGCTTTCTTT. This codes for CASSGSLNTEAFF.

The chain joins TRBV29-1 to TRBJ2-2, with 7 positions matching TRBD2. J was trimmed by 1 base and V by 2 bases; bases with no gene match: 19. CDR3 size: 20 residues. Looked up from germline, CDR1 is SQVTM and CDR2 is ANQGSEA. CDR3 in amino acids: CSVEPRGGGKNLENTGELFF. The CDR3 nucleotides read TGCAGCGTTGAACCTCGGGGCGGGGGTAAGAATTTGGAGAACACCGGGGAGCTGTTTTTT.

The V and J genes are TRBV15 and TRBJ2-1; D may match TRBD1 or TRBD2 (6 bases each). Germline values: CDR1 LNHNV, CDR2 YYDKDF (reference sequence). The CDR3 runs 18 residues. V shed 0 bases and J shed 7 bases, with 22 bases lying between them. The chain's CDR3 is CATSRDRGELAGLNEQFF. CDR3 coding DNA: TGTGCCACCAGCAGAGATAGGGGGGAACTAGCTGGGTTAAATGAGCAGTTCTTC.

The genes are TRBV4-1 and TRBJ2-1; a possible D gene is TRBD2 (7 bases). The CDR3 length is 13 residues. V gave up 10 bases and J gave up 5 bases, with 15 bases separating them. CDR1 MGHRA and CDR2 YSYEKL come from the germline V gene. The CDR3 loop is CATGGGRDNEQFF. CDR3 coding DNA: TGCGCCACCGGCGGGGGCCGAGACAATGAGCAGTTCTTC.

The J gene is TRBJ1-1, the V gene TRBV7-9, with D unresolved. The CDR3 length is 14 residues. V lost 4 bases, J lost 3 bases, and 12 bases lay in between. Germline CDR1 reads SEHNR; CDR2 reads FQNEAQ (reference sequence). In DNA, the CDR3 is TGTGCCAGCAGCTCCCGTGCTGAGTACACTGAAGCTTTCTTT. This translates into CASSSRAEYTEAFF.

The genes are TRBV23-1 and TRBJ2-2; perhaps D is TRBD1 or TRBD2 (5 bases each). TRBV23-1 is designated an ORF whose function remains uncertain. V lost 2 bases, J lost 0 bases, and 19 bases lay in between. The CDR3 consists of 19 residues. In DNA, the CDR3 is TGCGCCAGCAGTCAAGAGGGGCTGTACACAGAAACGAACACCGGGGAGCTGTTTTTT. Protein: CASSQEGLYTETNTGELFF.

The chain uses TRBV6-2 or TRBV6-3 and TRBJ2-5; 9 bases fit TRBD2. Germline V gene data show CDR1 as MNHEY and CDR2 as SVGEGT. The J segment lost 1 base and the V segment lost 5 bases, leaving 8 bases of the junction unmatched. This CDR3 has 16 residues. CDR3 sequence reads: CASSTSLAGIQETQYF. The CDR3 DNA sequence: TGTGCCAGCAGTACCTCTCTAGCGGGGATCCAAGAGACCCAGTACTTC.

This chain connects TRBV15 to TRBJ1-5, with 8 bases fitting TRBD1. CDR1 and CDR2 from the germline V gene are LNHNV and YYDKDF (reference sequence). V was pared by 1 base and J by 6 bases, with 8 bases of the junction left unmatched. The CDR3 runs to 16 residues. The CDR3 region has the DNA TGTGCCACCAGCAGAGGGACAGGGAGAGAGGGTCAGCCCCAGCATTTT. It codes for CATSRGTGREGQPQHF.

The V gene is TRBV2, the J gene TRBJ1-5; TRBD1 matches 10 bases. CDR3 length equals 14 residues. Per germline, CDR1 SNHLY and CDR2 FYNNEI. V shed 5 bases, J shed 7 bases, and the junction held 5 bases outside the gene matches. CDR3 sequence: CASSRDRGDQPQHF. In DNA, the CDR3 is TGTGCCAGCAGTCGGGACAGGGGAGACCAGCCCCAGCATTTT.

This chain's CDR3 is CASSSQGARELFF. DNA for the CDR3: TGTGCCAGCAGCTCACAGGGGGCTAGGGAGCTGTTTTTT. The chain couples TRBV5-8 to TRBJ2-2; 9 bases line up with TRBD1. Germline assignment: CDR1 SGHTS and CDR2 YDEGEE. With V trimmed by 3 bases and J by 9 bases, 3 bases remained unmatched. CDR3 length: 13 residues.

This chain uses TRBV6-1 with TRBJ2-1; D ambiguous. The CDR3 runs to 15 residues. Germline-derived CDR1 and CDR2 are MNHNS and SASEGT. V was clipped by 3 bases and J by 7 bases, with 16 bases between them. Here the CDR3 reads CASSDGDRVRNEQFF. The CDR3 DNA reads as TGTGCCAGCAGTGATGGTGACCGGGTGAGGAATGAGCAGTTCTTC.

The J gene is TRBJ1-5, the V gene TRBV24-1; 7 bases agree with TRBD1. With 6 bases clipped from V and 6 bases from J, the junction kept 4 bases outside the gene matches. The CDR3 spans 13 residues. Per the germline V gene, CDR1 is KGHDR and CDR2 is SFDVKD. The CDR3 loop is CATSRQGAQPQHF. CDR3 nucleotides: TGTGCCACCAGTCGACAGGGCGCTCAGCCCCAGCATTTT.

This clone was found a few times. The chain employs TRBV7-3 and TRBJ2-7; 11 bases are shared with TRBD2. Germline V gene sequence: CDR1 SGHTA, CDR2 FQGTGA. The ends lost 2 bases at V and 3 bases at J; junction bases unmatched: 6. The CDR3 spans 16 residues. This chain's CDR3 is CASSLHGTSGIYEQYF. The CDR3 coding sequence is TGTGCCAGCAGCTTACACGGGACTAGCGGTATCTACGAGCAGTACTTC. Full variable domain (missing parts from reference TRBV7-3 and TRBJ2-7): GAGVSQTPSNKVTEKGKYVELRCDPISGHTALYWYRQSLGQGPEFLIYFQGTGAADDSGLPNDRFFAVRPEGSVSTLKIQRTERGDSAVYLCASSLHGTSGIYEQYFGPGTRLTVT.

The CDR3 is CASSLGDREAYNSPLHF. CDR3 nucleotide sequence: TGTGCCAGCAGCTTAGGGGACAGGGAGGCTTATAATTCACCCCTCCACTTT. The rearrangement links TRBV7-2 to TRBJ1-6; TRBD1 matches at 9 bases. The CDR3 has 17 residues. V lost 1 base to trimming and J lost 4 bases; unmatched junction nucleotides: 5. Germline lookup yields CDR1 SGHTA and CDR2 FQGNSA.

The chain recombines TRBV13 with TRBJ2-5, with a tentative D call TRBD2 (6 bases). From germline, CDR1 is PRHDT and CDR2 FYEKMQ (reference sequence). This CDR3 is 14 amino acids long. The V and J ends lost 5 bases and 4 bases respectively, with 14 bases between them. The CDR3 region is CASSLLQGGETQYF. The CDR3 DNA sequence: TGTGCCAGCAGCCTACTCCAGGGAGGAGAGACCCAGTACTTC.

This clone was observed a few times. The rearrangement joins TRBV14 to TRBJ2-6; 9 bases map to TRBD1. Germline CDR1 reads SGHDN; CDR2 reads FVKESK. The CDR3 runs 22 residues. The ends lost 0 bases at V and 0 bases at J; junction bases unmatched: 15. CDR3 region: CASSQDTPGQGITTSGANVLTF. The CDR3 DNA reads TGTGCCAGCAGCCAAGACACCCCGGGACAGGGAATTACCACCTCTGGGGCCAACGTCCTGACTTTC.

The chain carries TRBV4-2 and TRBJ2-3; D not certain. Germline values: CDR1 LGHNA, CDR2 YNFKEQ. The CDR3 consists of 13 residues. V dropped 1 base and J dropped 0 bases, with 2 bases sitting between them. The CDR3 protein is CASSQASTDTQYF. In nucleotides, the CDR3 is TGTGCCAGCAGCCAAGCCAGCACAGATACGCAGTATTTT.

The rearrangement links TRBV4-3 to TRBJ1-5, with unresolved D. Germline CDR1 is LGHNA and CDR2 is YSLEER. Trimming stripped 0 bases from V and 7 bases from J, with 13 bases between. The length of the CDR3 is 15 residues. The CDR3 here is CASSQDTQEIQPQHF. CDR3 nucleotide sequence: TGCGCCAGCAGCCAAGACACTCAGGAGATCCAGCCCCAGCATTTT.

The chain has TRBV5-4 and TRBJ2-1; 12 bases fit TRBD1. The CDR3 sequence is 13 residues long. CDR1 and CDR2 from the germline V gene are SGHNT and YYREEE (reference sequence). V lost 6 bases, J lost 9 bases, and 4 bases stayed unmatched. CDR3 loop: CASIRDRGLEQFF. CDR3 nucleotide sequence: TGTGCCAGCATCCGGGACAGGGGGCTTGAGCAGTTCTTC.

The chain uses TRBV10-2 and TRBJ2-2; 12 bases align to TRBD2. V gave up 6 bases and J gave up 1 base; unmatched junction bases: 6. Germline loops: CDR1 WSHSY, CDR2 SAAADI. This CDR3 has 17 amino acids. The CDR3 DNA follows: TGCGCCAGCAGAGGTCTAGCGGGGGGGCAGAACACCGGGGAGCTGTTTTTT. This encodes CASRGLAGGQNTGELFF.

This sequence joins TRBV6-5 and TRBJ1-4; a weak D match, TRBD1 (5 bases). The CDR3 length is 14 residues. Trimming cost V 5 bases and J 4 bases, with 11 bases left between them. CDR1 is MNHEY and CDR2 is SVGAGI in the germline V gene. This CDR3 reads CASSRGLGNEKLFF. For the CDR3, the DNA is TGTGCCAGCAGTCGGGGCCTGGGTAATGAAAAACTGTTTTTT.